Listed below are T cell receptor beta chains from one sample, sequenced in a study of T-cell memory formation after mild COVID-19. TCRdb fed the 5' RACE reads into MiXCR, producing one record per CDR3 protein. Of 160,000 or so distinct CDR3 sequences in the sample, about a third are singletons; the top ten hold around 11%. The sequencing sample was made of PBMCs or a T cell subset sorted from them (not recorded which). Source of these receptors: an adult woman who had mild COVID-19 (a few samples of this study predate the infection). Cell type and time point are not known. Both conserved end residues are part of each CDR3. Fields, in order: clone size, V gene, J gene, D gene, CDR3 protein, CDR3 DNA. D genes are given only for firm matches. Size tells how often a clone was seen (once, few, many) or the class of an expanded clone, and some rows leave it out.

size: .; V: TRBV4-1; J: TRBJ2-3; D: .; CDR3: CASSQPLRSLNTDTQYF; DNA: TGCGCCAGCAGCCAACCCTTGCGGAGCTTAAACACAGATACGCAGTATTTT
size: few; V: TRBV11-2; J: TRBJ2-1; D: TRBD2; CDR3: CASSWLVGGLAKHNEQFF; DNA: TGTGCCAGCAGCTGGTTAGTGGGAGGACTAGCGAAGCACAATGAGCAGTTCTTC
size: few; V: TRBV6-1; J: TRBJ2-4; D: .; CDR3: CASSVTAKNIQYF; DNA: TGTGCCAGCAGTGTTACAGCCAAAAACATTCAGTACTTC
size: few; V: TRBV24-1; J: TRBJ2-1; D: .; CDR3: CATSDWTSYNEQFF; DNA: TGTGCCACCAGTGACTGGACATCCTACAATGAGCAGTTCTTC
size: few; V: TRBV7-9; J: TRBJ1-4; D: .; CDR3: CASSFGQHNEKLFF; DNA: TGTGCCAGCAGCTTCGGACAACATAATGAAAAACTGTTTTTT
size: few; V: TRBV11-3; J: TRBJ2-7; D: TRBD1; CDR3: CASSPSPGQGRYEQYF; DNA: TGTGCCAGCAGCCCCTCCCCGGGACAGGGGCGGTACGAGCAGTACTTC
size: .; V: TRBV18; J: TRBJ1-4; D: .; CDR3: CASSRDREKLFF; DNA: TGTGCCAGCTCACGTGACAGAGAAAAACTGTTTTTT
size: few; V: TRBV20-1; J: TRBJ2-7; D: TRBD1; CDR3: CSATKTGRLYEQYF; DNA: TGCAGTGCTACCAAGACAGGGAGACTTTACGAGCAGTACTTC
size: few; V: TRBV3-1; J: TRBJ2-5; D: TRBD2; CDR3: CASSPKSGGLFPWTQYF; DNA: TGTGCCAGCAGCCCGAAGAGCGGGGGGCTTTTCCCTTGGACCCAGTACTTC
size: .; V: TRBV6-4; J: TRBJ2-2; D: .; CDR3: CASSELSGTGELFF; DNA: TGTGCCAGCAGTGAGCTCTCAGGGACCGGGGAGCTGTTTTTT
size: few; V: TRBV29-1; J: TRBJ2-5; D: .; CDR3: CSVDGGAVETQYF; DNA: TGCAGCGTTGACGGGGGCGCCGTGGAGACCCAGTACTTC
size: .; V: TRBV6-5; J: TRBJ1-2; D: .; CDR3: CASSPPGNWHGYTF; DNA: TGTGCCAGCAGTCCCCCAGGGAATTGGCATGGCTACACCTTC
size: .; V: TRBV20-1; J: TRBJ2-1; D: TRBD2; CDR3: CSARGRLAGDNEQFF; DNA: TGCAGTGCTAGAGGTCGGCTAGCGGGAGACAATGAGCAGTTCTTC
size: few; V: TRBV12-3/TRBV12-4; J: TRBJ2-1; D: TRBD2; CDR3: CASSQLSGGPYNEQFF; DNA: TGTGCCAGCAGTCAACTAAGCGGGGGCCCATACAATGAGCAGTTCTTC
size: .; V: TRBV9; J: TRBJ2-1; D: .; CDR3: CASSLGPGDNEQFF; DNA: TGTGCCAGCAGCTTAGGGCCCGGGGACAATGAGCAGTTCTTC
size: .; V: TRBV5-1; J: TRBJ2-5; D: .; CDR3: CASSLMGGETQYF; DNA: TGCGCCAGCAGCTTGATGGGTGGGGAGACCCAGTACTTC
size: .; V: TRBV27; J: TRBJ2-7; D: TRBD2; CDR3: CASRSAGEDEQYF; DNA: TGTGCCAGCAGATCAGCGGGAGAGGACGAGCAGTACTTC
size: .; V: TRBV7-9; J: TRBJ2-7; D: TRBD2; CDR3: CASRRGTSGSEQYF; DNA: TGTGCCAGCAGGCGTGGGACTAGCGGATCCGAGCAGTACTTC
size: few; V: TRBV12-3/TRBV12-4; J: TRBJ1-4; D: TRBD1; CDR3: CASSSRRDSSNEKLFF; DNA: TGTGCCAGCAGTTCCCGGAGGGACAGCTCTAATGAAAAACTGTTTTTT
size: few; V: TRBV12-3/TRBV12-4; J: TRBJ2-7; D: .; CDR3: CASSLLPPGVANEQYF; DNA: TGTGCCAGCAGTTTACTCCCCCCAGGGGTCGCGAACGAGCAGTACTTC
size: few; V: TRBV7-3; J: TRBJ2-1; D: .; CDR3: CASSLPPTSNEQFF; DNA: TGTGCCAGCAGCTTGCCCCCGACTAGCAATGAGCAGTTCTTC
size: .; V: TRBV7-9; J: TRBJ2-1; D: TRBD2; CDR3: CASSLVLRTSGGAPQFF; DNA: TGTGCCAGCAGCTTAGTACTGAGGACTAGCGGGGGGGCTCCGCAGTTCTTC
size: .; V: TRBV12-3/TRBV12-4; J: TRBJ2-5; D: .; CDR3: CASSLMEPETQYF; DNA: TGTGCCAGCAGTTTAATGGAGCCAGAGACCCAGTACTTC
size: .; V: TRBV11-1; J: TRBJ2-1; D: TRBD2; CDR3: CASSLGTASGLKQFF; DNA: TGTGCCAGCAGCTTAGGAACGGCTAGCGGTCTTAAACAGTTCTTC
size: .; V: TRBV3-1; J: TRBJ2-7; D: .; CDR3: CASSLGTALGNEQYF; DNA: TGTGCCAGCAGCCTCGGGACTGCCCTGGGGAACGAGCAGTACTTC
size: once; V: TRBV5-1; J: TRBJ1-1; D: .; CDR3: CASSERRGNTEAFF; DNA: TGCGCCAGCAGCGAGCGACGGGGGAACACTGAAGCTTTCTTT
size: many; V: TRBV24-1; J: TRBJ2-7; D: .; CDR3: CATSDSGAAYEQYF; DNA: TGTGCCACCAGTGATTCCGGAGCTGCCTACGAGCAGTACTTC
size: .; V: TRBV30; J: TRBJ2-3; D: .; CDR3: CAWRRPYGEADTQYF; DNA: TGTGCCTGGAGGAGACCTTACGGGGAGGCAGATACGCAGTATTTT
size: .; V: TRBV18; J: TRBJ2-5; D: .; CDR3: CASSPFRDAQYF; DNA: TGTGCCAGCTCACCATTCAGGGACGCCCAGTACTTC
size: .; V: TRBV4-2; J: TRBJ2-2; D: TRBD2; CDR3: CASSQDPLAGNTGELFF; DNA: TGTGCCAGCAGCCAAGATCCACTAGCGGGGAACACCGGGGAGCTGTTTTTT
size: .; V: TRBV5-1; J: TRBJ2-7; D: .; CDR3: CASSQGNYEQYF; DNA: TGCGCCAGCAGCCAGGGAAACTACGAGCAGTACTTC
size: few; V: TRBV7-9; J: TRBJ2-1; D: TRBD2; CDR3: CASSLRSGSGYNEQFF; DNA: TGTGCCAGCAGCTTACGGAGCGGGAGTGGCTACAATGAGCAGTTCTTC
size: .; V: TRBV10-3; J: TRBJ1-2; D: .; CDR3: CAISSTDEGGYTF; DNA: TGTGCCATCAGTTCGACGGACGAAGGGGGCTACACCTTC
size: .; V: TRBV6-2/TRBV6-3; J: TRBJ2-1; D: .; CDR3: CASGEGGREQFF; DNA: TGTGCCAGCGGGGAGGGGGGACGTGAGCAGTTCTTC
size: many; V: TRBV18; J: TRBJ2-1; D: TRBD2; CDR3: CASSRNSGGEQFF; DNA: TGTGCCAGCTCACGGAACAGCGGGGGGGAGCAGTTCTTC
size: once; V: TRBV20-1; J: TRBJ1-5; D: TRBD1; CDR3: CSARRGRGSNQPQHF; DNA: TGCAGTGCTAGGAGGGGGCGAGGAAGCAATCAGCCCCAGCATTTT
size: .; V: TRBV24-1; J: TRBJ2-3; D: TRBD1; CDR3: CATSELQGRGDTQYF; DNA: TGTGCCACCAGTGAACTACAGGGGAGAGGAGATACGCAGTATTTT
size: few; V: TRBV12-3/TRBV12-4; J: TRBJ2-7; D: .; CDR3: CAHFAYEQYF; DNA: TGTGCCCATTTCGCCTACGAGCAGTACTTC
size: .; V: TRBV2; J: TRBJ2-5; D: .; CDR3: CASSEEPWETQYF; DNA: TGTGCCAGCAGTGAAGAACCCTGGGAGACCCAGTACTTC
size: .; V: TRBV29-1; J: TRBJ2-3; D: TRBD1; CDR3: CSVDRPQGTDTQYF; DNA: TGCAGCGTGGACAGGCCACAGGGCACAGATACGCAGTATTTT
size: few; V: TRBV4-1; J: TRBJ2-3; D: .; CDR3: CASSLGQNTDTQYF; DNA: TGCGCCAGCAGCCTTGGACAGAACACGGATACGCAGTATTTT
size: few; V: TRBV2; J: TRBJ2-1; D: .; CDR3: CASRPGTASNEQFF; DNA: TGTGCCAGCAGGCCCGGGACCGCGAGCAATGAGCAGTTCTTC
size: .; V: TRBV9; J: TRBJ2-2; D: .; CDR3: CASSPDPYTGELFF; DNA: TGTGCCAGCAGCCCAGACCCGTACACCGGGGAGCTGTTTTTT
size: .; V: TRBV7-8; J: TRBJ1-1; D: .; CDR3: CAERGENTEAFF; DNA: TGTGCCGAAAGAGGGGAGAACACTGAAGCTTTCTTT
size: few; V: TRBV6-2/TRBV6-3; J: TRBJ1-4; D: .; CDR3: CASRSRPLTGEKLFF; DNA: TGTGCCAGCAGATCCCGACCACTAACGGGAGAAAAACTGTTTTTT
size: .; V: TRBV12-3/TRBV12-4; J: TRBJ1-2; D: .; CDR3: CASSPSVNYGYTF; DNA: TGTGCCAGCAGTCCTTCAGTTAACTATGGCTACACCTTC
size: .; V: TRBV15; J: TRBJ2-7; D: .; CDR3: CATSRDGETGEQYF; DNA: TGTGCCACCAGCAGAGACGGGGAGACGGGCGAGCAGTACTTC
size: .; V: TRBV20-1; J: TRBJ1-1; D: .; CDR3: CSAPEDGLNTEAFF; DNA: TGCAGTGCTCCAGAGGACGGTTTGAACACTGAAGCTTTCTTT
size: .; V: TRBV20-1; J: TRBJ2-4; D: .; CDR3: CSARSAELAKNIQYF; DNA: TGCAGTGCTAGATCAGCGGAGCTAGCCAAAAACATTCAGTACTTC
size: .; V: TRBV6-5; J: TRBJ1-2; D: .; CDR3: CASSERAVNGYTF; DNA: TGTGCCAGCAGCGAACGGGCAGTAAATGGCTACACCTTC
size: .; V: TRBV25-1; J: TRBJ1-1; D: .; CDR3: CASTLYLNTEAFF; DNA: TGTGCCAGCACCCTTTACCTGAACACTGAAGCTTTCTTT
size: .; V: TRBV5-1; J: TRBJ1-5; D: .; CDR3: CASSLNSGSNQPQHF; DNA: TGCGCCAGCAGCTTGAATTCTGGAAGCAATCAGCCCCAGCATTTT
size: few; V: TRBV11-3; J: TRBJ2-3; D: TRBD1; CDR3: CSSSPGQGTTDTQYF; DNA: TGTTCCAGCAGCCCCGGACAGGGGACCACAGATACGCAGTATTTT
size: few; V: TRBV7-9; J: TRBJ2-1; D: TRBD2; CDR3: CASSRLPVAGGFDNEQFF; DNA: TGTGCCAGCAGTCGGCTCCCGGTAGCGGGGGGATTCGACAATGAGCAGTTCTTC